The 25 T cell receptor beta chains below all came from one sample that was sequenced in a study of blood T cell repertoires in COVID-19 (dated by TCRdb to the early 2020s). The method behind the library was the immunoSEQ multiplex PCR assay. TCRdb retrieved this table from immuneACCESS and kept in-frame rearrangements only. Not all clones are present; in checked studies, unresolved V genes account for under half, and no reason is known for the remainder. For this sample the table gives fewer than 250,000 clones, of which around 90% were detected only once. 2.5% to 3% of the sample is in the top ten clones. Specimen: PBMCs or T cells enriched from blood (not recorded which). The receptors were gathered from a woman in her twenties or thirties with acute COVID-19.

This clone came up a few times. The V gene is TRBV25-1, the J gene TRBJ1-3; D call uncertain. Trimming took off 4 bases at V and 2 bases at J, with 12 bases between the two ends. The length of the CDR3 is 15 residues. Germline loops: CDR1 MGHDK, CDR2 SYGVNS. This CDR3 is CASSAQGGTGNTIYF. CDR3 nucleotide sequence: TGTGCCAGCAGTGCACAAGGAGGGACTGGAAACACCATATATTTT. The full variable domain, in which reference TRBV25-1 and TRBJ1-3 provide the parts outside the CDR3, is EADIYQTPRYLVIGTGKKITLECSQTMGHDKMYWYQQDPGMELHLIHYSYGVNSTEKGDLSSESTVSRIRTEHFPLTLESARPSHTSQYLCASSAQGGTGNTIYFGEGSWLTVV.

The rearrangement uses TRBV5-5 and TRBJ2-5; weak D call: TRBD1 (6 bases). This CDR3 has 15 amino acids. Looked up from germline, CDR1 is SGHKS and CDR2 is YYEKEE (reference sequence). V gave up 2 bases and J gave up 7 bases, with 18 bases separating them. Written as DNA, the CDR3 is TGTGCCAGCAGCTTAGTTATACAGGGCCCGGCGACCCAGTACTTC. It is translated as CASSLVIQGPATQYF.

J is TRBJ2-1 and V is TRBV6-5; no firm D call. CDR1 MNHEY and CDR2 SVGAGI come from the germline V gene. Trimming shortened V by 4 bases and J by 7 bases, and 11 bases separated the two germline ends. This CDR3 has 13 residues. CDR3 nucleotide sequence: TGTGCCAGCAGTTGGAGTATCTCGAATGAGCAGTTCTTC. It is translated as CASSWSISNEQFF.

The rearrangement joins TRBV11-2 to TRBJ2-7; 7 bases fit TRBD1. V gave up 5 bases and J gave up 2 bases; unmatched junction bases: 6. This CDR3 is 14 amino acids long. Germline loops: CDR1 SGHAT, CDR2 FQNNGV. The CDR3 DNA is TGTGCCAGCAGCCGATCAGGGGGAACCTACGAGCAGTACTTC. Protein: CASSRSGGTYEQYF.

The chain combines TRBV4-3 with TRBJ1-2; 8 bases fit TRBD1. With V trimmed by 4 bases and J by 2 bases, 6 bases remained unmatched. The germline V gene has CDR1 LGHNA and CDR2 YSLEER. This CDR3 has 15 amino acids. The CDR3: CASSPVGQVNYGYTF. CDR3 sequence (DNA): TGCGCCAGCAGCCCCGTGGGACAGGTGAACTATGGCTACACCTTC.

The V and J genes are TRBV5-6 and TRBJ1-1, with 7 bases lining up with TRBD1. Trimming cost V 3 bases and J 0 bases; bases outside gene matches: 5. CDR3 size: 15 residues. Germline CDR1 reads SGHDT; CDR2 reads YYEEEE. The CDR3 sequence is CASSSSGTVNTEAFF. The CDR3, as DNA: TGTGCCAGCAGCTCCTCCGGGACAGTGAACACTGAAGCTTTCTTT. Full variable domain (outside the CDR3, taken from reference TRBV5-6 and TRBJ1-1): DAGVTQSPTHLIKTRGQQVTLRCSPKSGHDTVSWYQQALGQGPQFIFQYYEEEERQRGNFPDRFSGHQFPNYSSELNVNALLLGDSALYLCASSSSGTVNTEAFFGQGTRLTVV.

This sequence joins TRBV30 and TRBJ1-5; 12 nucleotides agree with TRBD1. Germline V gives CDR1 GTSNPN, CDR2 SVGIG (reference sequence). The CDR3 spans 16 residues. The J segment lost 6 bases and the V segment lost 2 bases, leaving 8 bases of the junction unmatched. The DNA for the CDR3 is TGTGCCTGGAGTTATGCAGGGACAGGGGGCATTCAGCCCCAGCATTTT. Protein: CAWSYAGTGGIQPQHF.

This clone was recorded only once. In nucleotides, the CDR3 is TGTGCCAGCAGCTCGGCAGGGAAGGACTACGAGCAGTACTTC. Protein: CASSSAGKDYEQYF. The chain links TRBV5-5 to TRBJ2-7, with D perhaps matching TRBD1 (5 bases). This CDR3 region has 14 residues. CDR1 and CDR2 from the germline V gene are SGHKS and YYEKEE (reference sequence). V lost 3 bases and J 3 bases, leaving 13 bases between the germline ends. Based on the CDR3 plus reference TRBV5-5 and TRBJ2-7, the full variable domain is DAGVTQSPTHLIKTRGQQVTLRCSPISGHKSVSWYQQVLGQGPQFIFQYYEKEERGRGNFPDRFSARQFPNYSSELNVNALLLGDSALYLCASSSAGKDYEQYFGPGTRLTVT.

The gene calls are TRBV7-2 and TRBJ1-5; 7 bases fit TRBD1. The CDR3 totals 17 residues. Trimming took 3 bases from V and 0 from J; bases not matched to a gene: 8. From germline, CDR1 is SGHTA and CDR2 FQGNSA. The CDR3 here is CASSLMGQKYSNQPQHF. As DNA, the CDR3 is TGTGCCAGCAGCTTGATGGGACAGAAATATAGCAATCAGCCCCAGCATTTT.

This clone occurred once. This chain uses TRBV6-1 with TRBJ1-6; 9 bases agree with TRBD1. CDR1 is MNHNS, CDR2 SASEGT, per germline. Germline trimming cut 3 bases from V and 10 bases from J; bases unmatched to any gene: 16. The CDR3 runs 18 residues. CDR3 loop: CASSEAYPGTGFQSPLHF. For the CDR3, the DNA is TGTGCCAGCAGTGAGGCATACCCCGGGACAGGGTTTCAATCACCCCTCCACTTT.

The count of this clone is one. The junction shows a germline mismatch at one end, possibly a read error. The chain is built from TRBV4-1 and TRBJ2-7, with TRBD2 matching over 8 bases. CDR1 and CDR2 (germline): MGHRA, YSYEKL. The CDR3 is made up of 17 amino acids. CDR3 sequence: CARSHGGGGIFGYEQYF. CDR3 DNA sequence: TGCGCCCGCAGCCACGGGGGGGGAGGGATTTTCGGCTACGAGCAGTACTTC.

The chain employs TRBV7-2 and TRBJ1-5; D is perhaps TRBD1 (5 bases). CDR3 length: 13 amino acids. Germline CDR1 is SGHTA and CDR2 is FQGNSA. Deletions cut 3 bases from V and 5 bases from J, with 8 bases between. The CDR3 coding sequence is TGTGCCAGCAGCTTGCGGGGGGATCAGCCCCAGCATTTT. It encodes CASSLRGDQPQHF.

The rearrangement links TRBV12-3 or TRBV12-4 to TRBJ1-1; D is ambiguous. This CDR3 spans 13 amino acids. V lost 2 bases and J lost 2, with 6 bases in between. Written as DNA, the CDR3 is TGTGCCAGCAGTTTACAGGTCAACACTGAAGCTTTCTTT. It yields the protein CASSLQVNTEAFF.

The chain links TRBV30 to TRBJ1-1; a possible D gene is TRBD1 (6 bases). Germline assignment: CDR1 GTSNPN and CDR2 SVGIG (reference sequence). The V gene lost 4 bases and the J gene lost 1 base, with 13 bases spanning the gap. The CDR3 consists of 14 residues. The CDR3 nucleotides are TGTGCCTGGAATGGGGGCGCAAGGAACACTGAAGCTTTCTTT. This codes for CAWNGGARNTEAFF.

V is TRBV29-1 and J is TRBJ1-2, with D perhaps matching TRBD1 (6 bases). Trimming left V 6 bases short and J 5 bases short, with 19 bases between. Looked up from germline, CDR1 is SQVTM and CDR2 is ANQGSEA. This CDR3 is 14 amino acids long. The CDR3 sequence is CSVHEGGAGYGYTF. The DNA of the CDR3 is TGCAGCGTCCACGAGGGGGGGGCGGGATATGGCTACACCTTC.

The chain carries TRBV5-1 and TRBJ1-4; 8 bases map to TRBD1. This CDR3 comprises 16 residues. Unmatched junction bases numbered 7, after V lost 4 bases and J lost 2 bases. CDR1 and CDR2 from the germline V gene are SGHRS and YFSETQ. CDR3 sequence: CASSGQGAGTNEKLFF. The CDR3, as DNA: TGCGCCAGCAGCGGACAGGGAGCTGGGACTAATGAAAAACTGTTTTTT. Full variable domain (remainder filled in from reference TRBV5-1 and TRBJ1-4): KAGVTQTPRYLIKTRGQQVTLSCSPISGHRSVSWYQQTPGQGLQFLFEYFSETQRNKGNFPGRFSGRQFSNSRSEMNVSTLELGDSALYLCASSGQGAGTNEKLFFGSGTQLSVL.

This clone has just a few counts. CDR3 in DNA: TGTGCCAGCAGTCTTTCAGCGGGGGGAAAAGAGACCCAGTACTTC. Translated: CASSLSAGGKETQYF. V and J are TRBV6-5 and TRBJ2-5; 9 nucleotides agree with TRBD2. Germline-derived CDR1 and CDR2 are MNHEY and SVGAGI. The length of the CDR3 is 15 residues. Trimming cost V 5 bases and J 3 bases; bases outside gene matches: 7.

The genes are TRBV24-1 and TRBJ1-5, with a weak D call TRBD1 (6 bases). The CDR3 loop spans 19 amino acids. Germline values: CDR1 KGHDR, CDR2 SFDVKD. V shed 1 base and J shed 2 bases, with 20 bases lying between them. CDR3 residues: CATSDFFGGTPLCNQPQHF. As DNA, the CDR3 is TGTGCCACCAGTGATTTTTTTGGGGGCACCCCCTTGTGCAATCAGCCCCAGCATTTT.

This chain links TRBV24-1 with TRBJ1-5; D is unclear. Germline V gene lookup returns CDR1 KGHDR and CDR2 SFDVKD. Trimming left V 7 bases short and J 0 bases short, with 9 bases between. This CDR3 contains 14 residues. CDR3 region: CATSNQYSNQPQHF. In nucleotides, the CDR3 is TGTGCCACCAGCAACCAGTATAGCAATCAGCCCCAGCATTTT.

This clone has just one count. The chain recombines TRBV15 with TRBJ1-1; 7 nucleotides align to TRBD1. Losses at the gene ends were 8 bases for V and 11 bases for J; bases not matched to a gene: 17. This CDR3 comprises 14 residues. The germline V gene has CDR1 LNHNV and CDR2 YYDKDF (reference sequence). The CDR3 loop reads CATSTGNRGEGAFF. The CDR3 coding sequence is TGTGCCACCTCAACCGGAAACAGGGGCGAAGGGGCTTTCTTT.

The chain has TRBV5-1 and TRBJ2-1; 7 bases agree with TRBD1. Germline V lookup: CDR1 SGHRS, CDR2 YFSETQ. V dropped 0 bases and J dropped 8; count of bases not matched to a gene: 5. CDR3 length: 14 residues. The CDR3 DNA reads as TGCGCCAGCAGCTTGGAGGTCCAGGGGGATGAGCAGTTCTTC. Amino acid sequence: CASSLEVQGDEQFF.

J is TRBJ2-1 and V is TRBV19; 8 bases agree with TRBD1. Germline V lookup: CDR1 LNHDA, CDR2 SQIVND (reference sequence). V lost 4 bases to trimming and J lost 3 bases; unmatched junction nucleotides: 8. The CDR3 loop spans 16 amino acids. The CDR3 sequence is CASSSVRDRSYNEQFF. Written as DNA, the CDR3 is TGTGCCAGTAGTAGCGTCCGGGACAGGAGCTACAATGAGCAGTTCTTC.

CDR3 loop: CASSQLIRRVGDEETQYF. CDR3 nucleotides: TGTGCCAGCAGCCAATTAATTAGAAGGGTGGGAGACGAAGAGACCCAGTACTTC. The rearrangement joins TRBV3-1 (or the pseudogene TRBV3-2) to TRBJ2-5; D may be TRBD2 (5 bases). The CDR3 is 18 amino acids. V shed 2 bases and J shed 3 bases, with 22 bases lying between them. Germline lookup yields CDR1 LGHDT and CDR2 YNNKEL (reference sequence).

The chain is built from TRBV18 and TRBJ1-1, with 7 positions matching TRBD1. CDR3 size: 13 residues. V trimming: 9 bases; J trimming: 7 bases; junction bases outside the gene matches: 11. Germline CDR1 is KGHSH and CDR2 is LQKENI. CDR3 region: CASVRQGQGEAFF. The CDR3 bases are TGTGCCAGTGTAAGACAGGGCCAAGGTGAAGCTTTCTTT.

The chain links TRBV13 to TRBJ1-6; 7 bases are shared with TRBD1. The CDR3 is 18 amino acids. Looked up from germline, CDR1 is PRHDT and CDR2 is FYEKMQ (reference sequence). With 1 base clipped from V and 4 bases from J, the junction kept 10 bases outside the gene matches. This chain's CDR3 is CASSLVRGPGVYNSPLHF. The DNA for the CDR3 is TGTGCCAGCAGCTTAGTTAGGGGGCCAGGGGTTTATAATTCACCCCTCCACTTT. Looking up the rest from reference TRBV13 and TRBJ1-6 gives the full variable domain: AAGVIQSPRHLIKEKRETATLKCYPIPRHDTVYWYQQGPGQDPQFLISFYEKMQSDKGSIPDRFSAQQFSDYHSELNMSSLELGDSALYFCASSLVRGPGVYNSPLHFGNGTRLTVT.